This TCR beta chain was sequenced during a study of blood T cells in healthy people across ages. The study's findings and limits: The lack of PBMC sorting stopped any conclusive naive versus antigen-experienced comparison.

This CDR3 has 15 amino acids. Germline V lookup: CDR1 ENHRY, CDR2 SYGVKD. The J segment lost 5 bases and the V segment lost 4 bases, leaving 6 bases of the junction unmatched. In its sample, this clonotype was seen a few times. The antigen is unknown. Healthy Caucasians from Russia aged roughly 6 to 100 served as donors. Then a second PCR, running roughly 7 to 11 cycles, was carried out with a sample-barcoded 5' primer and a J-beta primer mix. TCRdb used MiXCR to reprocess the 5' RACE reads, holding one entry per CDR3 protein. The table records roughly 800,000 distinct CDR3 sequences, around 25% of them present only once. In addition, the sample was reused for a study of T cells of mothers and their children.

This receptor was taken from a boy aged 5-17 years in good health. This sequence joins TRBV10-3 and TRBJ1-4, with 8 bases identical to TRBD1. The sample comprised blood. As DNA, the CDR3 is TGTGCCATCAGTGGGGACAGGAGAAGAAATGAAAAACTGTTTTTT. Translated: CAISGDRRRNEKLFF.